This T cell receptor (beta chain) is drawn from a study of response to subunit inactivated influenza vaccine. The CDR3 loop spans 16 amino acids. Per germline, CDR1 ENHRY and CDR2 SYGVKD. The V segment lost 4 bases and the J segment 4 bases; nucleotides outside the gene matches: 10. TCRdb processed the RT-PCR reads anew with MiXCR; each CDR3 protein has one entry. The sample shows over 400,000 distinct CDR3 sequences, 13% of them seen only once. Turning to this clonotype: Its antigen is as yet unknown.

General study results and limits: It was suggested by the authors that few new T cells are recruited by each seasonal influenza vaccination.

The TCR originated in a man between 45 and 60 years old who received an inactivated influenza vaccine. The sequencing here drew on PBMCs from blood, taken 40 to 50 days after vaccination. This chain uses TRBV10-3 with TRBJ2-7; the match to TRBD1 covers 10 bases. CDR3 residues: CAISGRQGAVGYEQYF. CDR3 nucleotides: TGTGCCATCAGTGGAAGACAGGGGGCCGTGGGGTACGAGCAGTACTTC.